Listed below are T cell receptor beta chains from one sample, sequenced in a study of blood T cell repertoires in COVID-19. Sequencing was performed with immunoSEQ multiplex PCR; in TCRdb, only in-frame clones are kept and a portion is missing. The sample shows roughly 170,000 clones, more than 80% of them seen only once. The specimen sequenced was PBMCs or T cells enriched from blood (not recorded which). Source of these receptors: a man aged 50 or older who had recovered from COVID-19. The CDR3 runs from the conserved cysteine through the conserved F or W. The order of the fields is J gene, clone size, V gene, D gene, CDR3 DNA, CDR3 protein. D genes are given only for firm matches. Clone size, where shown, is once, few, many, or a class for clones that have expanded.

J gene: TRBJ1-1; clone size: -; V gene: TRBV5-1; D gene: -; CDR3 DNA: TGCGCCAGCAGGCACAGACCGAACACTGAAGCTTTCTTT; CDR3 protein: CASRHRPNTEAFF
J gene: TRBJ2-2; clone size: -; V gene: TRBV10-3; D gene: TRBD2; CDR3 DNA: TGTGCCATCAAAGCTAGCGGGGACACCGGGGAGCTGTTTTTT; CDR3 protein: CAIKASGDTGELFF
J gene: TRBJ2-3; clone size: -; V gene: TRBV6-5; D gene: -; CDR3 DNA: TGTGCCAGCAGCCCCGGGGGACTCAGCACAGATACGCAGTATTTT; CDR3 protein: CASSPGGLSTDTQYF
J gene: TRBJ2-7; clone size: once; V gene: TRBV27; D gene: -; CDR3 DNA: TGTGCCAGCAGTTTATCTCGTCAGGTTCACGAGCAGTACTTC; CDR3 protein: CASSLSRQVHEQYF
J gene: TRBJ1-1; clone size: few; V gene: TRBV30; D gene: -; CDR3 DNA: TGTGCCTGGAACGATGGAGGGGCTGAAGCTTTCTTT; CDR3 protein: CAWNDGGAEAFF
J gene: TRBJ1-6; clone size: -; V gene: TRBV9; D gene: TRBD1; CDR3 DNA: TGTGCCAGCAGCTCGACAGGGGGTTATAATTCACCCCTCCACTTT; CDR3 protein: CASSSTGGYNSPLHF
J gene: TRBJ1-4; clone size: -; V gene: TRBV9; D gene: TRBD1; CDR3 DNA: TGTGCCAGCAGCGTCGGGACAGGGAGGGAAAAACTGTTTTTT; CDR3 protein: CASSVGTGREKLFF
J gene: TRBJ2-1; clone size: -; V gene: TRBV13; D gene: -; CDR3 DNA: TGTGCCAGCAGCTCTACTGATGGGGGCGGAAATGAGCAGTTCTTC; CDR3 protein: CASSSTDGGGNEQFF
J gene: TRBJ2-1; clone size: -; V gene: TRBV5-4; D gene: -; CDR3 DNA: TGTGCCAGCAGTCACCGAGCCGGGGGATCCTACAATGAGCAGTTCTTC; CDR3 protein: CASSHRAGGSYNEQFF
J gene: TRBJ1-2; clone size: -; V gene: TRBV4-3; D gene: TRBD1; CDR3 DNA: TGCGCCAGCAGCCAACCGGGACAGGGAGGTGGCTACACCTTC; CDR3 protein: CASSQPGQGGGYTF
J gene: TRBJ1-1; clone size: -; V gene: TRBV5-1; D gene: -; CDR3 DNA: TGCGCCAGCAGCTTGGACCGGTCCGAAGCTTTCTTT; CDR3 protein: CASSLDRSEAFF
J gene: TRBJ1-2; clone size: -; V gene: TRBV7-2; D gene: TRBD1; CDR3 DNA: TGTGCCAGCAGCTTAGAGGGGGCGGGCTATGGCTACACCTTC; CDR3 protein: CASSLEGAGYGYTF
J gene: TRBJ2-2; clone size: -; V gene: TRBV9; D gene: TRBD2; CDR3 DNA: TGTGCCAGCAGCGTCCCGAGTAGCGGGGACACCGGGGAGCTGTTTTTT; CDR3 protein: CASSVPSSGDTGELFF
J gene: TRBJ2-5; clone size: once; V gene: TRBV5-1; D gene: -; CDR3 DNA: TGCGCCAGCAGTTACAACCCCCTAGGGCAGGGGTTCTTAGAGACCCAGTACTTC; CDR3 protein: CASSYNPLGQGFLETQYF
J gene: TRBJ1-5; clone size: -; V gene: TRBV19; D gene: -; CDR3 DNA: TGTGCCAGTAGTATAGTGGCAGGGGATGGGCTCCAGCATTTT; CDR3 protein: CASSIVAGDGLQHF
J gene: TRBJ2-1; clone size: -; V gene: TRBV27; D gene: TRBD1; CDR3 DNA: TGTGCCAGCAGTCGGACAGGGGGCTACAATGAGCAGTTCTTC; CDR3 protein: CASSRTGGYNEQFF
J gene: TRBJ2-7; clone size: -; V gene: TRBV7-3; D gene: TRBD1; CDR3 DNA: TGTGCCAGCAGCTTAACCGAGTGGCAGGGGGAAACCTACGAGCAGTACTTC; CDR3 protein: CASSLTEWQGETYEQYF
J gene: TRBJ1-2; clone size: -; V gene: TRBV9; D gene: -; CDR3 DNA: TGTGCTTCGGGGTACCTGGGTGGCTACACCTTC; CDR3 protein: CASGYLGGYTF
J gene: TRBJ1-6; clone size: -; V gene: TRBV18; D gene: -; CDR3 DNA: TGTGCCAGCTCAGACAGGAGAGGGGGTTCACCCCTCCACTTT; CDR3 protein: CASSDRRGGSPLHF
J gene: TRBJ2-5; clone size: few; V gene: TRBV5-1; D gene: TRBD2; CDR3 DNA: TGCGCCAGCAGCGGGGAGGGGGAGACCCAGTACTTC; CDR3 protein: CASSGEGETQYF
J gene: TRBJ2-3; clone size: once; V gene: TRBV18; D gene: -; CDR3 DNA: TGTGCCAGCTCACCACCGGGGGCTATAGATACGCAGTATTTT; CDR3 protein: CASSPPGAIDTQYF
J gene: TRBJ2-1; clone size: -; V gene: TRBV6-5; D gene: -; CDR3 DNA: TGTGCCAGCAGGCGAGCGGCCTCCTACAATGAGCAGTTCTTC; CDR3 protein: CASRRAASYNEQFF
J gene: TRBJ2-1; clone size: -; V gene: TRBV3-1/TRBV3-2; D gene: TRBD1; CDR3 DNA: TGTGCCAGCAGCCGGGGGACAGGGAGTAATGAGCAGTTCTTC; CDR3 protein: CASSRGTGSNEQFF
J gene: TRBJ2-5; clone size: -; V gene: TRBV3-1/TRBV3-2; D gene: TRBD2; CDR3 DNA: TGTGCCAGCAGCCAGGCTAGCGGGGGGTCCTTGGGGGAGACCCAGTACTTC; CDR3 protein: CASSQASGGSLGETQYF
J gene: TRBJ2-1; clone size: few; V gene: TRBV7-2; D gene: -; CDR3 DNA: TGTGCCAGCAGCTTAGCCGATCAGAATGAGCAGTTCTTC; CDR3 protein: CASSLADQNEQFF
J gene: TRBJ1-6; clone size: -; V gene: TRBV18; D gene: -; CDR3 DNA: TGTGCCAGCTCCCAGGGGCAACTCGAACTGGGTTCACCCCTCCACTTT; CDR3 protein: CASSQGQLELGSPLHF
J gene: TRBJ1-1; clone size: -; V gene: TRBV7-9; D gene: TRBD1; CDR3 DNA: TGTGCCAGCAGTTCGACAGGGCGGACTGAAGCTTTCTTT; CDR3 protein: CASSSTGRTEAFF
J gene: TRBJ2-7; clone size: -; V gene: TRBV5-1; D gene: -; CDR3 DNA: TGCGCCAGCAGCCCCAGCTCCTACGAGCAGTACTTC; CDR3 protein: CASSPSSYEQYF
J gene: TRBJ2-5; clone size: -; V gene: TRBV13; D gene: TRBD2; CDR3 DNA: TGTGCCAGCAGCTCTAGCGGGGCGGGGGAGACCCAGTACTTC; CDR3 protein: CASSSSGAGETQYF
J gene: TRBJ2-7; clone size: once; V gene: TRBV7-6; D gene: -; CDR3 DNA: TGTGCCAGCAGCTTAGGCACTGGGACATACGAGCAGTACTTC; CDR3 protein: CASSLGTGTYEQYF
J gene: TRBJ2-2; clone size: -; V gene: TRBV27; D gene: -; CDR3 DNA: TGTGCCAGCAGCCCCCCACAACCTAACACCGGGGAGCTGTTTTTT; CDR3 protein: CASSPPQPNTGELFF
J gene: TRBJ2-7; clone size: -; V gene: TRBV9; D gene: -; CDR3 DNA: TGTGCCAGCAGCCCGACAGCGAGCTCCTACGAGCAGTACTTC; CDR3 protein: CASSPTASSYEQYF
J gene: TRBJ1-1; clone size: -; V gene: TRBV9; D gene: -; CDR3 DNA: TGTGCCAGCAGCGAGAGTCAGGGCTACACTGAAGCTTTCTTT; CDR3 protein: CASSESQGYTEAFF
J gene: TRBJ2-1; clone size: -; V gene: TRBV24-1; D gene: TRBD2; CDR3 DNA: TGTGCCACCAGTGATCCCCAGCGGGGGGCCCACAATGAGCAGTTCTTC; CDR3 protein: CATSDPQRGAHNEQFF
J gene: TRBJ1-2; clone size: -; V gene: TRBV12-3/TRBV12-4; D gene: -; CDR3 DNA: TGTGCCATTCAGGGCCCTCACTTC; CDR3 protein: CAIQGPHF
J gene: TRBJ1-4; clone size: -; V gene: TRBV7-6; D gene: TRBD1; CDR3 DNA: TGTGCCAGCAGCTTAGGCAGGGGGCAGGAAAAACTGTTTTTT; CDR3 protein: CASSLGRGQEKLFF
J gene: TRBJ1-1; clone size: -; V gene: TRBV20-1; D gene: -; CDR3 DNA: TGCAGTGCTAGAGTAAACACTGAAGCTTTCTTT; CDR3 protein: CSARVNTEAFF
J gene: TRBJ1-1; clone size: -; V gene: TRBV5-1; D gene: TRBD1; CDR3 DNA: TGCGCCAGCAGCTGGGGACTCCGGGACAGATTGAACACTGAAGCTTTCTTT; CDR3 protein: CASSWGLRDRLNTEAFF
J gene: TRBJ2-2; clone size: once; V gene: TRBV19; D gene: TRBD1; CDR3 DNA: TGTGCCAGCCGGGACAGGGACTTCGCCGGGGAGCTGTTTTTT; CDR3 protein: CASRDRDFAGELFF
J gene: TRBJ1-1; clone size: -; V gene: TRBV5-1; D gene: TRBD1; CDR3 DNA: TGCGCCAGCAGCCCCTCTCAGGGGGTCGAAGCTTTCTTT; CDR3 protein: CASSPSQGVEAFF
J gene: TRBJ2-3; clone size: -; V gene: TRBV7-9; D gene: TRBD1; CDR3 DNA: TGTGCCAGCAGCTCGACCCAACAGGGGTTCACAGATACGCAGTATTTT; CDR3 protein: CASSSTQQGFTDTQYF
J gene: TRBJ2-7; clone size: once; V gene: TRBV6-5; D gene: TRBD1; CDR3 DNA: TGTGCCAGCAGGCACAGGGGGATAGGGACCGAGCAGTACTTC; CDR3 protein: CASRHRGIGTEQYF
J gene: TRBJ1-4; clone size: -; V gene: TRBV30; D gene: -; CDR3 DNA: TGTGCCTGGAGTCGAGGTCAAATAGAGGGAAAACTGTTTTTT; CDR3 protein: CAWSRGQIEGKLFF
J gene: TRBJ2-7; clone size: -; V gene: TRBV4-1; D gene: -; CDR3 DNA: TGCGCCAGCAGCCAAGGTGATCTCCAGGGTTACGAGCAGTACTTC; CDR3 protein: CASSQGDLQGYEQYF
J gene: TRBJ2-5; clone size: -; V gene: TRBV3-1/TRBV3-2; D gene: -; CDR3 DNA: TGTGCCAGCAGCCAAGATCGAGCGGCGGAGGAGACCCAGTACTTC; CDR3 protein: CASSQDRAAEETQYF